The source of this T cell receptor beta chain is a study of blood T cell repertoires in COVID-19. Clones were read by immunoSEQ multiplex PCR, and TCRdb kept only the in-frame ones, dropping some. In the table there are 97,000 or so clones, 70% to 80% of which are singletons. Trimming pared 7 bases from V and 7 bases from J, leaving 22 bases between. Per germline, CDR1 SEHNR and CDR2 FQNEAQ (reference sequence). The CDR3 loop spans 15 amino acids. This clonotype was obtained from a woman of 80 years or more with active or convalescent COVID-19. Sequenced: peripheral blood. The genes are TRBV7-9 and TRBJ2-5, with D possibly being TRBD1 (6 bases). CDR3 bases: TGTGCCAGCACGAACTCCGGGACACGCTCGGGGACCCAGTACTTC. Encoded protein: CASTNSGTRSGTQYF.